Each of the 25 T cell receptor beta chains below was sequenced from the same sample in a study of cytomegalovirus exposure and HLA in healthy donors. PCR amplification relied on 60 Vbeta primers (plus 13 Jbeta primers). Clones were read by immunoSEQ multiplex PCR, and TCRdb kept only the in-frame ones, dropping some. This sample yields some 140,000 clones, of which 75% to 85% are seen a single time; 1.8% belongs to the top ten. The source material was PBMCs. The source is a female donor in good health and CMV-seropositive.

The chain employs TRBV5-1 and TRBJ2-3; 12 nucleotides agree with TRBD2. The germline CDR1 and CDR2 sequences are SGHRS and YFSETQ. Trimming at V came to 1 base and at J to 5 bases, leaving 5 bases not matched to a gene. The length of the CDR3 is 16 residues. CDR3 in DNA: TGCGCCAGCAGCTTGCTAGCGGGAGGGCCGCGAGATACGCAGTATTTT. Its protein product is CASSLLAGGPRDTQYF.

V is TRBV6-5 and J is TRBJ2-1, with D uncertain. CDR1 is MNHEY, CDR2 SVGAGI, per germline. V shed 2 bases and J shed 4 bases, with 9 bases lying between them. This CDR3 contains 14 residues. The CDR3 DNA reads TGTGCCAGCAGTTACCCGCCACGGTACAATGAGCAGTTCTTC. Translation gives CASSYPPRYNEQFF.

J is TRBJ1-1 and V is TRBV7-2, with D maybe TRBD1 (6 bases). The germline V gene has CDR1 SGHTA and CDR2 FQGNSA. The CDR3 sequence is 13 residues long. The V and J ends lost 10 bases and 0 bases respectively, with 12 bases between them. CDR3 loop: CATMGQMNTEAFF. In DNA, the CDR3 is TGTGCCACGATGGGACAAATGAACACTGAAGCTTTCTTT.

This clone occurred once. This rearrangement joins TRBV18 to TRBJ1-1; D is possibly TRBD1 (6 bases). This CDR3 has 13 amino acids. The germline gives CDR1 KGHSH, CDR2 LQKENI. V was pared by 4 bases and J by 1 base, with 7 bases between. CDR3 nucleotide sequence: TGTGCCAGCTCACGACAGGAGAACACTGAAGCTTTCTTT. Its protein product is CASSRQENTEAFF. The full variable domain, completed using reference TRBV18 and TRBJ1-1, is NAGVMQNPRHLVRRRGQEARLRCSPMKGHSHVYWYRQLPEEGLKFMVYLQKENIIDESGMPKERFSAEFPKEGPSILRIQQVVRGDSAAYFCASSRQENTEAFFGQGTRLTVV.

The CDR3 sequence is CAISESRRDNNEQFF. The CDR3 nucleotides are TGTGCCATCAGTGAGAGTAGGAGGGATAACAATGAGCAGTTCTTC. The chain combines TRBV10-3 with TRBJ2-1, with D tentatively TRBD2 (6 bases). V shed 2 bases and J shed 5 bases, with 13 bases lying between them. Germline V gene lookup returns CDR1 ENHRY and CDR2 SYGVKD. The CDR3 has 15 amino acids.

As for this clone: Distinct nucleotide sequences in the sample also encode this CDR3. The chain has TRBV4-1 and TRBJ2-3; 9 positions match TRBD2. Losses at the gene ends were 0 bases for V and 0 bases for J; bases not matched to a gene: 4. This CDR3 is 17 amino acids long. Germline V gene sequence: CDR1 MGHRA, CDR2 YSYEKL. The CDR3 DNA reads TGCGCCAGCAGCCAAGATGGTACTAGCGGGAGCACAGATACGCAGTATTTT. Protein product: CASSQDGTSGSTDTQYF.

The V gene is TRBV9, the J gene TRBJ2-3; 7 bases are shared with TRBD2. The CDR3 is 15 residues long. The germline V gene has CDR1 SGDLS and CDR2 YYNGEE. With V trimmed by 0 bases and J by 1 base, 2 bases remained unmatched. The CDR3 region has the DNA TGTGCCAGCAGCGTAGACGGACTAGGCACAGATACGCAGTATTTT. It encodes CASSVDGLGTDTQYF.

The chain carries TRBV2 and TRBJ2-1; D might be TRBD2 (6 bases). The CDR3 loop spans 14 amino acids. CDR1 and CDR2 from the germline V gene are SNHLY and FYNNEI. The germline V and J ends were trimmed by 10 bases and 1 base, with 14 bases remaining between them. The CDR3 protein is CATGLLSSYNEQFF. CDR3 coding DNA: TGTGCCACCGGACTACTTTCGTCCTACAATGAGCAGTTCTTC.

The chain has TRBV10-3 and TRBJ2-3; D unclear. Trimming cost V 3 bases and J 6 bases, with 10 bases left between them. The germline gives CDR1 ENHRY, CDR2 SYGVKD. There are 13 residues in the CDR3. CDR3 sequence: CAISDHEADTQYF. The DNA for the CDR3 is TGTGCCATCAGTGACCACGAAGCGGATACGCAGTATTTT.

As DNA, the CDR3 is TGCGCCAGCAGCCGACGGGAGCCGGTCTACAATGAGCAGTTCTTC. Its protein is CASSRREPVYNEQFF. The chain carries TRBV4-1 and TRBJ2-1; weak D call: TRBD2 (6 bases). The germline V gene has CDR1 MGHRA and CDR2 YSYEKL. V lost 4 bases and J lost 3, with 13 bases in between. The CDR3 consists of 15 residues.

The chain combines TRBV7-6 with TRBJ1-1; D uncertain. Germline lookup yields CDR1 SGHVS and CDR2 FNYEAQ. The CDR3 spans 18 residues. V dropped 5 bases and J dropped 1 base, with 23 bases sitting between them. CDR3 sequence reads: CASSPRSYQHPGNTEAFF. For the CDR3, the DNA is TGTGCCAGCAGCCCTCGCTCGTATCAACATCCGGGGAACACTGAAGCTTTCTTT.

V gene TRBV19 combines with J gene TRBJ1-5, with 9 nucleotides matching TRBD1. The trim removed 4 bases at V and 2 bases at J, leaving 6 bases unmatched. In germline, CDR1 is LNHDA, CDR2 SQIVND (reference sequence). The CDR3 covers 16 residues. CDR3 DNA: TGTGCCAGTAGTACGGGGACAGGGCCCCGCAATCAGCCCCAGCATTTT. It encodes CASSTGTGPRNQPQHF.

This clone was seen just once. V gene TRBV18 combines with J gene TRBJ2-2; TRBD1 aligns across 7 bases. From germline, CDR1 is KGHSH and CDR2 LQKENI. The CDR3 runs 15 residues. V was pared by 5 bases and J by 2 bases, with 5 bases of the junction left unmatched. The DNA for the CDR3 is TGTGCCAGCTCATCCGGGACAGTCAACACCGGGGAGCTGTTTTTT. It codes for CASSSGTVNTGELFF.

The sample holds many counts of this clone. The chain has TRBV5-1 and TRBJ2-3; D gene ambiguous. Between the trimmed V and J ends, which lost 0 bases and 5 bases, there was a span of 10 bases. This CDR3 spans 14 amino acids. The germline CDR1 and CDR2 sequences are SGHRS and YFSETQ. CDR3 nucleotides: TGCGCCAGCAGCTTGGTCCCAGCGAAAGATACGCAGTATTTT. The encoded protein is CASSLVPAKDTQYF.

A word on this clone: Mismatch with germline at one junction end may stem from a read error. The V gene is TRBV5-4, the J gene TRBJ2-1, with a tentative D call TRBD2 (6 bases). The CDR3 loop spans 14 amino acids. Germline V gene lookup returns CDR1 SGHNT and CDR2 YYREEE (reference sequence). CDR3 in DNA: TGTGCCAGCAGCTTTACGGGAGAAGCGAATGAGCAGCTCTTC. It is translated as CASSFTGEANEQLF. The variable domain in full, completed from reference TRBV5-4 and TRBJ2-1, reads ETGVTQSPTHLIKTRGQQVTLRCSSQSGHNTVSWYQQALGQGPQFIFQYYREEENGRGNFPPRFSGLQFPNYSSELNVNALELDDSALYLCASSFTGEANEQLFGPGTRLTVL.

In this sample, this clone turned up a few times. This chain connects TRBV5-4 to TRBJ1-1, with a possible D match to TRBD1 (5 bases). Per germline, CDR1 SGHNT and CDR2 YYREEE (reference sequence). With 0 bases removed from V and 4 bases from J, the gap between germline ends came to 13 bases. The length of the CDR3 is 15 residues. CDR3 residues: CASSLAGGFVTEAFF. Written as DNA, the CDR3 is TGTGCCAGCAGCTTGGCGGGGGGGTTCGTCACTGAAGCTTTCTTT.

The V and J genes are TRBV4-2 and TRBJ2-1, with 9 positions matching TRBD2. Germline-derived CDR1 and CDR2 are LGHNA and YNFKEQ. This CDR3 spans 17 amino acids. V lost 0 bases to trimming and J lost 0 bases; unmatched junction nucleotides: 3. The CDR3 region has the DNA TGTGCCAGCAGCCAAGACTCTAGCGGGGCCTCCTACAATGAGCAGTTCTTC. Translated: CASSQDSSGASYNEQFF.

The rearrangement links TRBV7-3 to TRBJ2-7; D is ambiguous. CDR1 is SGHTA and CDR2 is FQGTGA in the germline V gene. The CDR3 length is 13 residues. Between the trimmed V and J ends, which lost 0 bases and 3 bases, there was a span of 6 bases. CDR3 nucleotides: TGTGCCAGCAGCTTAACCCCGCGCTACGAGCAGTACTTC. This codes for CASSLTPRYEQYF.

In DNA form, the CDR3 reads TGTGCCAGCAGCTCAACAGCCGGACTAGCGGTCACAGATACGCAGTATTTT. It specifies CASSSTAGLAVTDTQYF. This chain links TRBV7-9 with TRBJ2-3; 10 bases line up with TRBD2. V dropped 4 bases and J dropped 2; count of bases not matched to a gene: 9. Germline V gives CDR1 SEHNR, CDR2 FQNEAQ (reference sequence). This CDR3 is built from 17 residues.

The rearrangement uses TRBV29-1 and TRBJ1-2, with no clear D. The CDR3 is 14 residues long. In germline, CDR1 is SQVTM, CDR2 ANQGSEA. Trimming shortened V by 4 bases and J by 6 bases, and 18 bases separated the two germline ends. The CDR3, as DNA: TGCAGCGTTGTTCGGTGGGCAGGCCTTGATGGCTACACCTTC. It is translated as CSVVRWAGLDGYTF.

This clone was counted once. The chain employs TRBV19 and TRBJ2-6, with a possible D match to TRBD2 (7 bases). This CDR3 is built from 14 residues. The germline V and J ends were trimmed by 6 bases and 4 bases, with 10 bases remaining between them. Germline V gene sequence: CDR1 LNHDA, CDR2 SQIVND (reference sequence). This CDR3 reads CASRGGPGANVLTF. CDR3 bases: TGTGCCAGTAGGGGGGGGCCAGGGGCCAACGTCCTGACTTTC.

In this sample, this clone turned up a few times. This chain joins TRBV18 and TRBJ1-1; 9 positions agree with TRBD1. CDR1 is KGHSH, CDR2 LQKENI, per germline. The CDR3 extends over 15 amino acids. The V and J ends lost 5 bases and 6 bases, in that order; junction bases with no gene match: 10. The CDR3 DNA reads as TGTGCCAGCTCAGATTCCGGGACAGGGCCAGCTGAAGCTTTCTTT. Translation gives CASSDSGTGPAEAFF.

The chain combines TRBV9 with TRBJ2-3; maybe TRBD2 (7 bases). The germline V gene has CDR1 SGDLS and CDR2 YYNGEE. This CDR3 spans 16 amino acids. V shed 5 bases and J shed 0 bases, with 16 bases lying between them. The CDR3 coding sequence is TGTGCCAGCAGTGTTGGGGGGGCCGCTAGCACAGATACGCAGTATTTT. Translated, it gives CASSVGGAASTDTQYF.

The genes are TRBV5-4 and TRBJ2-7, with 12 positions matching TRBD2. J lost 4 bases, V lost 4 bases, and 6 bases had no gene match. Germline V lookup: CDR1 SGHNT, CDR2 YYREEE (reference sequence). The CDR3 loop spans 15 amino acids. The CDR3 protein is CASSRTSGAAYEQYF. Here the CDR3 DNA reads TGTGCCAGCAGCCGGACTAGCGGGGCGGCGTACGAGCAGTACTTC. Supplemented by reference TRBV5-4 and TRBJ2-7, the full variable domain reads ETGVTQSPTHLIKTRGQQVTLRCSSQSGHNTVSWYQQALGQGPQFIFQYYREEENGRGNFPPRFSGLQFPNYSSELNVNALELDDSALYLCASSRTSGAAYEQYFGPGTRLTVT.

This clone was observed a handful of times. The chain recombines TRBV2 with TRBJ2-2; 12 nucleotides agree with TRBD2. CDR3 length: 16 amino acids. Germline V lookup: CDR1 SNHLY, CDR2 FYNNEI. J lost 6 bases, V lost 2 bases, and 4 bases had no gene match. In DNA form, the CDR3 reads TGTGCCAGCAGTGAAATCGCTAGCGGGGGGGCCGGGGAGCTGTTTTTT. It specifies CASSEIASGGAGELFF. The whole variable domain, remainder taken from reference TRBV2 and TRBJ2-2, is EPEVTQTPSHQVTQMGQEVILRCVPISNHLYFYWYRQILGQKVEFLVSFYNNEISEKSEIFDDQFSVERPDGSNFTLKIRSTKLEDSAMYFCASSEIASGGAGELFFGEGSRLTVL.